This TCR beta chain comes out of a study of Graves' ophthalmopathy and Graves' hyperthyroidism. This clonotype appeared many times. The TCR beta CDR3 regions underwent amplification from RNA transcripts. HTBI-primed first-round RT-PCR preceded second-round multiplex PCR. TCRdb re-called the multiplex PCR reads with MiXCR, one entry per CDR3 protein. This table has roughly 610,000 distinct CDR3 sequences, over 20% appearing once. The ends were cut back, 4 bases at V and 2 bases at J, with 8 bases in the middle. The germline gives CDR1 MNHEY, CDR2 SVGEGT. This CDR3 is 13 amino acids long. The V gene is TRBV6-2 or TRBV6-3, the J gene TRBJ2-5; the D is unclear. Sequencing was done on a sample of peripheral blood. The source of this sequence is a woman younger than 35 with stable Graves' hyperthyroidism. Some clones in this sample may be carry-over from other donors' samples. CDR3 DNA sequence: TGTGCCAGCAGTTGGTGGCGGCAAGAGACCCAGTACTTC. Its protein product is CASSWWRQETQYF.